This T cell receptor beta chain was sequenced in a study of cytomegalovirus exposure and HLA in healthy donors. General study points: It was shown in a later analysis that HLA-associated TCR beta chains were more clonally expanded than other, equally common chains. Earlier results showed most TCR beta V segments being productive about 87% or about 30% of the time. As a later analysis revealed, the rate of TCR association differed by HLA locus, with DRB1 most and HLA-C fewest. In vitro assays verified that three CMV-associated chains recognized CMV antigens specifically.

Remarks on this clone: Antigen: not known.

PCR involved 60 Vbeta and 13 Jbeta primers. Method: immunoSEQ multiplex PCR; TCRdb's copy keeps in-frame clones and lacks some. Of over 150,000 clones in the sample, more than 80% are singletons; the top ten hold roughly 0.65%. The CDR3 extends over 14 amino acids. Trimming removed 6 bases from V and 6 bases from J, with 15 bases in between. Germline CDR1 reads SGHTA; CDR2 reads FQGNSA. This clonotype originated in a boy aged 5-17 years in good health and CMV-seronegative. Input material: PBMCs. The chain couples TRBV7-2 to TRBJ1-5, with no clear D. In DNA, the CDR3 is TGTGCCAGCAGTTTTACCAGGTTCGGTCAGCCCCAGCATTTT. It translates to CASSFTRFGQPQHF.